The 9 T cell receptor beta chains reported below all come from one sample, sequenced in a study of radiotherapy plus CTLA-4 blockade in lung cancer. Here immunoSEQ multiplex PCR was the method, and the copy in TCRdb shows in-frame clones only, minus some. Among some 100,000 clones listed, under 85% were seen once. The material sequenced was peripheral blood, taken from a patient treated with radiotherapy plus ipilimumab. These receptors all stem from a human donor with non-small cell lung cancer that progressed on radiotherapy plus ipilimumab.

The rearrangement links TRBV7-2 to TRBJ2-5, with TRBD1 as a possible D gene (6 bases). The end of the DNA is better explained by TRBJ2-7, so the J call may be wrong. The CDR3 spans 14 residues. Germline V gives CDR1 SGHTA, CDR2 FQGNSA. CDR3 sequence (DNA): TGTGCCAGCAGCGAGAACAGGGATCGAGGCGAGCAGTACTTC. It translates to CASSENRDRGEQYF.

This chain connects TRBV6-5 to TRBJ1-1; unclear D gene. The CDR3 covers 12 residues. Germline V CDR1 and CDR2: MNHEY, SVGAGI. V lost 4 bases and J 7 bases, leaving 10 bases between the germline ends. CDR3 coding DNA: TGTGCCAGCAGTTCCACGACACGTGAAGCTTTCTTT. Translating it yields CASSSTTREAFF.

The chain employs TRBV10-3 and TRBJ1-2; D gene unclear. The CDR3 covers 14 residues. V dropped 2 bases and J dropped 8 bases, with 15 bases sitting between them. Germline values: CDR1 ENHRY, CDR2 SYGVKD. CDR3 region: CAISEPPSVGGYTF. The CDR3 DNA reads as TGTGCCATCAGTGAGCCACCGTCAGTGGGAGGCTACACCTTC.

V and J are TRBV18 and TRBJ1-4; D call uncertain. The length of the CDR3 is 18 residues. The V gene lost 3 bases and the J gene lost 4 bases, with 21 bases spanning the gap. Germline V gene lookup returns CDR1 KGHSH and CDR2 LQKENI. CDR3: CASSPTVTVGSLNEKLFF. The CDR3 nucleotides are TGTGCCAGCTCACCGACCGTAACAGTGGGCAGTCTTAATGAAAAACTGTTTTTT.

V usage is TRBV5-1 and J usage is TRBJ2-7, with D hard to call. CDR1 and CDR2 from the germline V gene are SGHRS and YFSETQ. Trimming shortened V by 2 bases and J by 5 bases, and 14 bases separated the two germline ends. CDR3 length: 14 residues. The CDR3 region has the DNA TGCGCCAGCAGCTTAGGCAGCGCGTCTGACGAGCAGTACTTC. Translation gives CASSLGSASDEQYF.

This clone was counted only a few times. The CDR3 reads CSVEDQGWGTDTQYF. CDR3 coding DNA: TGCAGCGTTGAAGACCAGGGTTGGGGCACAGATACGCAGTATTTT. The chain recombines TRBV29-1 with TRBJ2-3; a possible D gene is TRBD1 (5 bases). The CDR3 has 15 residues. The germline V gene encodes CDR1 SQVTM and CDR2 ANQGSEA. V lost 0 bases and J lost 1, with 11 bases in between.

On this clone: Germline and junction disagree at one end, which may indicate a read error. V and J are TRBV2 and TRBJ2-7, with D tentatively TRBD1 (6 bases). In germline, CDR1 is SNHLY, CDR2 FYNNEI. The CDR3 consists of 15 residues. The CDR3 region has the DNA TGTGCCAGCAGTGAAGGGGGGCTCCTCTCCCACGAGCAGTACTTC. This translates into CASSEGGLLSHEQYF.

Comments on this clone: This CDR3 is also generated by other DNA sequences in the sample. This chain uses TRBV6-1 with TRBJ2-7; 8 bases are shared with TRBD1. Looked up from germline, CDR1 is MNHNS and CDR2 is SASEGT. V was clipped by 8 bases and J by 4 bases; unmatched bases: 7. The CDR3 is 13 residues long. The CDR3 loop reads CASGRGQGYEQYF. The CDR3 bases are TGTGCCAGCGGCAGGGGGCAGGGTTACGAGCAGTACTTC.

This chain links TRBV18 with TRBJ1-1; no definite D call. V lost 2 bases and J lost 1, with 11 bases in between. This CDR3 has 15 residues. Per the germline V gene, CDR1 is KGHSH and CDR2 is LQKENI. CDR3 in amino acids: CASSPIRIANTEAFF. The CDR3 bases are TGTGCCAGCTCACCAATCCGCATCGCGAACACTGAAGCTTTCTTT.